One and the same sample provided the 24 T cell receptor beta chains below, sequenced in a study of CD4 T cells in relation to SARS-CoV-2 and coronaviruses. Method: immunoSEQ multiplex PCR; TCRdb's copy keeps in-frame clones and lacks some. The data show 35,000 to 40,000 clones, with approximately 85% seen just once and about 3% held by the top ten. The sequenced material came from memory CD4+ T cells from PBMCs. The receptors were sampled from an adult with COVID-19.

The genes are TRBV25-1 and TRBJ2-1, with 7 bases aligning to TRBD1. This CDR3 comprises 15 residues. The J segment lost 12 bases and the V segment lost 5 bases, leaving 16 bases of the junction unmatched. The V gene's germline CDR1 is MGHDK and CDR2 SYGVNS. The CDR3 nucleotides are TGTGCCAGCAGTACCGGGACAGTCTTAGGTACGGGGCAGTTCTTC. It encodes CASSTGTVLGTGQFF.

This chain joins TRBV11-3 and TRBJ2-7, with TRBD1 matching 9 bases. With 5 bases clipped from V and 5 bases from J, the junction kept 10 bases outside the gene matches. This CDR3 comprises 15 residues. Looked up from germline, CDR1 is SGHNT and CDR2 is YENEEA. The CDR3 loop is CASSPRQGGFHEQYF. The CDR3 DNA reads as TGTGCCAGCAGCCCCCGACAGGGGGGCTTCCACGAGCAGTACTTC.

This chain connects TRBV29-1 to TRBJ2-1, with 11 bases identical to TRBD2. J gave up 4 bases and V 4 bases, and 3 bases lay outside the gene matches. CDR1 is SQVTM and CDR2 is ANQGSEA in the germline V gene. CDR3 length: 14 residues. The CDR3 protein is CSVASGRNYNEQFF. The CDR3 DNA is TGCAGCGTTGCTAGCGGGAGGAATTACAATGAGCAGTTCTTC.

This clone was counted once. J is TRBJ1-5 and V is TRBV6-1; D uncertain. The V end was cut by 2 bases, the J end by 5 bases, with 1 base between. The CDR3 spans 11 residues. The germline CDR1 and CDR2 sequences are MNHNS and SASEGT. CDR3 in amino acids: CASSEYQPQHF. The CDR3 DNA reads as TGTGCCAGCAGTGAATATCAGCCCCAGCATTTT.

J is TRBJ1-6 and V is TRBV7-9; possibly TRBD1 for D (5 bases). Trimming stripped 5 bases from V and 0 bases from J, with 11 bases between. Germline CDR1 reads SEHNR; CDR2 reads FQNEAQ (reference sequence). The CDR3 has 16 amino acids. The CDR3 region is CASSLWGSSYNSPLHF. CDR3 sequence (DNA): TGTGCCAGCAGCCTCTGGGGCAGCTCCTATAATTCACCCCTCCACTTT.

CDR3 bases: TGTGCTAGTGGTTTGGCGTACGACCCCCTCGGGAGGAGCTCCTACAATGAGCAGTTCTTC. Protein product: CASGLAYDPLGRSSYNEQFF. The chain uses TRBV12-5 and TRBJ2-1; 7 nucleotides align to TRBD2. The CDR3 consists of 20 residues. V lost 1 base to trimming and J lost 0 bases; unmatched junction nucleotides: 15. CDR1 and CDR2 (germline): LGHNT, FRNRAP. Based on the CDR3 plus reference TRBV12-5 and TRBJ2-1, the full variable domain is DARVTQTPRHKVTEMGQEVTMRCQPILGHNTVFWYRQTMMQGLELLAYFRNRAPLDDSGMPKDRFSAEMPDATLATLKIQPSEPRDSAVYFCASGLAYDPLGRSSYNEQFFGPGTRLTVL.

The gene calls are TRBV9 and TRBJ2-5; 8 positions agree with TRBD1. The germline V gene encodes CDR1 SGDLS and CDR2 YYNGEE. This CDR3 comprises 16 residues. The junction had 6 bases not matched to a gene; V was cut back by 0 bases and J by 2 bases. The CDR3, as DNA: TGTGCCAGCAGCGTAGCCACAACAGGGGGACAAGAGACCCAGTACTTC. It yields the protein CASSVATTGGQETQYF.

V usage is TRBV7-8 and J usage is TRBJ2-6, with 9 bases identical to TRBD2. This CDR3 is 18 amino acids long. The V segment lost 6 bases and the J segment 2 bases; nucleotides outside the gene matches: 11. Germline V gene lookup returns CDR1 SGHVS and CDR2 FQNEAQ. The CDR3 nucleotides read TGTGCCAGCAGTTCCGGTCTGGGCGGGAGGGCTGGGGCCAACGTCCTGACTTTC. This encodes CASSSGLGGRAGANVLTF.

The CDR3: CASSPGGLAASSYEQYF. In DNA form, the CDR3 reads TGTGCCAGCAGCCCGGGGGGACTAGCGGCAAGCTCCTACGAGCAGTACTTC. This sequence joins TRBV5-4 and TRBJ2-7, with TRBD2 identical over 11 bases. The CDR3 consists of 17 residues. J was trimmed by 0 bases and V by 4 bases; bases with no gene match: 9. Germline V CDR1 and CDR2: SGHNT, YYREEE (reference sequence).

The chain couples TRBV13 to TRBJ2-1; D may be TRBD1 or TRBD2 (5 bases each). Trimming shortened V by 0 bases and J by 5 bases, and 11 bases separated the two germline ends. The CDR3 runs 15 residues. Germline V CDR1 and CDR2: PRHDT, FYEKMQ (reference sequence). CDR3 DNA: TGTGCCAGCAGCTTAGGGATAAGGGGACACAATGAGCAGTTCTTC. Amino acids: CASSLGIRGHNEQFF.

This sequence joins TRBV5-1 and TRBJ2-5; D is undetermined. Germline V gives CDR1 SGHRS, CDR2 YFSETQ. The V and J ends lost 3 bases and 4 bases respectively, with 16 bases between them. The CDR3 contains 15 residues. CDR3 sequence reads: CASSSYQGSGETQYF. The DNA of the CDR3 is TGCGCCAGCAGCTCATACCAAGGGTCCGGAGAGACCCAGTACTTC.

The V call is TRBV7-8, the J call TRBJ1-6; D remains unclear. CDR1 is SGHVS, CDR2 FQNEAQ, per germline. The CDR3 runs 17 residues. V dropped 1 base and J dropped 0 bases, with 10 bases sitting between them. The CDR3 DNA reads TGTGCCAGCAGCTTAGTTTATCCGAGCTCCTATAATTCACCCCTCCACTTT. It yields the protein CASSLVYPSSYNSPLHF.

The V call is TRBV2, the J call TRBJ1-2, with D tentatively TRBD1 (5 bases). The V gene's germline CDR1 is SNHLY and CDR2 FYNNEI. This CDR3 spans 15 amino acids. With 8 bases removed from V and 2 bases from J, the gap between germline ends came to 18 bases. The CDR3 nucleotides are TGTGCCAGCCCAAGAACCCCCAGGGCCAACTATGGCTACACCTTC. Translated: CASPRTPRANYGYTF.

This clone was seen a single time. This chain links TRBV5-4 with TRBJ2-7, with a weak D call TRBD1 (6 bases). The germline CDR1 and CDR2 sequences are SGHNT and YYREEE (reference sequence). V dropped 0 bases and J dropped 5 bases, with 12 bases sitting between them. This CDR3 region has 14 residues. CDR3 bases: TGTGCCAGCAGCTTGGTACAGGGACCTAACGAGCAGTACTTC. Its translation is CASSLVQGPNEQYF.

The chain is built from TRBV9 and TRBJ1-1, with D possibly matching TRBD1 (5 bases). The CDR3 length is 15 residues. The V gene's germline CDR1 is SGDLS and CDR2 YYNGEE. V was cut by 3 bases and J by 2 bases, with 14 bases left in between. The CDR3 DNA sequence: TGTGCCAGCAGCGCAGGGAGTGTTCGTAACACTGAAGCTTTCTTT. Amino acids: CASSAGSVRNTEAFF. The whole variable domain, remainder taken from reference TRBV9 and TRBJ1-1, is DSGVTQTPKHLITATGQRVTLRCSPRSGDLSVYWYQQSLDQGLQFLIQYYNGEERAKGNILERFSAQQFPDLHSELNLSSLELGDSALYFCASSAGSVRNTEAFFGQGTRLTVV.

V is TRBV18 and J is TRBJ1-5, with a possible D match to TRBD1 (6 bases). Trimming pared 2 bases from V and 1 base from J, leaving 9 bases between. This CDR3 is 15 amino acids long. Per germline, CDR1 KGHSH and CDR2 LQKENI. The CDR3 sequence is CASSPNQGSNQPQHF. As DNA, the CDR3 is TGTGCCAGCTCACCAAACCAGGGGAGCAATCAGCCCCAGCATTTT.

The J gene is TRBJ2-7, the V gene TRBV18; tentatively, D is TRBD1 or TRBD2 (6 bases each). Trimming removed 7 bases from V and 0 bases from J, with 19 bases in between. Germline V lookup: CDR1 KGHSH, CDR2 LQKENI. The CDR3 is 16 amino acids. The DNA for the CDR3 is TGTGCCAGCTTTACGAGGCCGGGGGCAAGCTCCTACGAGCAGTACTTC. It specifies CASFTRPGASSYEQYF.

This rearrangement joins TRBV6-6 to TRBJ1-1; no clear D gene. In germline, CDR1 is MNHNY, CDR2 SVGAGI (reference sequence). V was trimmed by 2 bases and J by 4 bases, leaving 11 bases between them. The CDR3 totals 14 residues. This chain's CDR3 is CASSYHPGSTEAFF. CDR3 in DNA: TGTGCCAGCAGTTACCACCCGGGGAGCACTGAAGCTTTCTTT.

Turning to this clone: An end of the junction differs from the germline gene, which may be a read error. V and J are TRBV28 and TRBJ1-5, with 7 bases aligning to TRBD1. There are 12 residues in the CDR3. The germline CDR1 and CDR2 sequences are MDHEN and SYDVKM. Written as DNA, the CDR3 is TGTGCCAGCAGTTTCAGCCTTACAGGGGTGATTTTC. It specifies CASSFSLTGVIF.

CDR3 coding DNA: TGTGCCAGCTCCAACCGGGACCGGTTCTACAATGAGCAGTTCTTC. Translated: CASSNRDRFYNEQFF. This chain joins TRBV28 and TRBJ2-1; D tentatively fits TRBD1 or TRBD2 (5 bases each). The V and J ends lost 8 bases and 3 bases respectively, with 17 bases between them. The CDR3 contains 15 residues. Germline V CDR1 and CDR2: MDHEN, SYDVKM.

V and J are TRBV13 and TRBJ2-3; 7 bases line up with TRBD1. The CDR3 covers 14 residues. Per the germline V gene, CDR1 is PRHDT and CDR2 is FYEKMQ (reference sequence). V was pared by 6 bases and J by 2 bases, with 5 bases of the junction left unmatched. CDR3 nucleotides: TGTGCCAGCAGGCAGACAGGGATCACAGATACGCAGTATTTT. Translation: CASRQTGITDTQYF.

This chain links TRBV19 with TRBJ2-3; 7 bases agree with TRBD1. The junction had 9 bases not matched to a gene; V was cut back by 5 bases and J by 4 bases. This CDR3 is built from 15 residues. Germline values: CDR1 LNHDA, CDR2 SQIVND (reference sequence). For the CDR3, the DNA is TGTGCCAGTAGTCCTTCAGGACAGGTACCAGATACGCAGTATTTT. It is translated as CASSPSGQVPDTQYF. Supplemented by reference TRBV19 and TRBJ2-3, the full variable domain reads DGGITQSPKYLFRKEGQNVTLSCEQNLNHDAMYWYRQDPGQGLRLIYYSQIVNDFQKGDIAEGYSVSREKKESFPLTVTSAQKNPTAFYLCASSPSGQVPDTQYFGPGTRLTVL.

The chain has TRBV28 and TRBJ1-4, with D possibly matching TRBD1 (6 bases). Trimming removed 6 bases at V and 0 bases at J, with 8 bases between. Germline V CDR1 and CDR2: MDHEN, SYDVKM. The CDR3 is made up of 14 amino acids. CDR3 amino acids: CASSRDTTNEKLFF. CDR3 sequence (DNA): TGTGCCAGCAGCCGGGACACAACTAATGAAAAACTGTTTTTT.

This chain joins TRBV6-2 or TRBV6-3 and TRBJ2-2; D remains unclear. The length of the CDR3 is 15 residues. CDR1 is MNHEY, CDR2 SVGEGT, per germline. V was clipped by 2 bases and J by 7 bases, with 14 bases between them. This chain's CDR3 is CASSYGEDLSGELFF. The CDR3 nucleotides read TGTGCCAGCAGTTACGGTGAAGACTTGAGCGGGGAGCTGTTTTTT.